This TCR beta chain was recovered during a study of T cell repertoires in cytomegalovirus infection. Turning to the study itself: Public TCR beta signatures were indicative of both CMV infection and a matching HLA type. Study-level results: In two of eight donors, the top clonotype was HLA-C-restricted CMV-specific.

The CDR3 length is 11 residues. The V gene lost 4 bases and the J gene lost 10 bases, with 8 bases spanning the gap. As for this clonotype: What it recognizes is unknown.

One entry per CDR3 protein, called by TCRdb with MiXCR from the reads. The data contain about 310,000 distinct CDR3 sequences, around 25% of them seen just once; the ten biggest clones take up 13%. The specimen was cultured PBMCs, collected from culture after CMV antigen stimulation. The gene calls are TRBV12-3 or TRBV12-4 and TRBJ2-1; D ambiguous. The source is a human donor in good health (CMV status not recorded). Some clones in this sample may be carry-over from other donors' samples. CDR3 coding DNA: TGTGCCAGCAGTTCCCTGGGCGAGCAGTTCTTC. As protein: CASSSLGEQFF.